This TCR beta chain emerged from a study of shared clonotypes between healthy human individuals. This clone has just one count. The germline gives CDR1 SNHLY, CDR2 FYNNEI. V lost 11 bases and J 2 bases, leaving 17 bases between the germline ends. This CDR3 contains 14 residues. Assay: immunoSEQ multiplex PCR; the TCRdb copy retains only in-frame clones and omits some. The sample lists roughly 1 million clones, under 80% occurring once. Input material: memory CD4+ T cells sorted from blood. Sample subset: CD45RA-negative fraction. The source of this sequence is a man aged 18 to 29 in good health. The rearrangement uses TRBV2 and TRBJ2-3; weak D call: TRBD1 (7 bases). CDR3 in amino acids: CAGGTDLYTDTQYF. Written as DNA, the CDR3 is TGTGCCGGCGGGACAGACCTTTACACAGATACGCAGTATTTT.